The sequence of this T cell receptor beta chain was determined in a study of type 1 and type 2 diabetes patients (dated by TCRdb to between 2015 and 2016). Describing the broader study: About nine type 1 diabetes patients, a few type 2 diabetes patients and six or seven nondiabetic controls, all recruited in China, made up the cohort. Across the study, CD4+ and CD8+ T cells were positively selected from PBMCs using CD4 or CD8 MicroBeads on MACS columns. Altogether, 18,976,912 paired-end reads were produced across the whole study. In the study, high-throughput sequencing was used to profile TCRbeta repertoires so that type 1 diabetes, type 2 diabetes and nondiabetic individuals could be compared. For the type 1 diabetes patients, the type 2 diabetes patients acted as a disease comparison group. When approximately 19-cycle amplification was compared with approximately 25-cycle amplification, V gene usage looked similar, suggesting that primer efficiencies were similar and PCR bias was random. Sequencing of the TCRbeta libraries was paired-end and was performed on Illumina HiSeq 2000 or MiSeq instruments.

Note on this clonotype: Its antigen target is currently unknown. No per-base quality is available; no much larger clone lies one base away.

Including the terminal cysteine and phenylalanine, the CDR3 comprises 15 residues. The retained sequence is limited to the CDR3, 45 bases, with the frame set at the first base. V gives up 7 bases and J gives up 2 bases, and the segment between their germline ends measures 17 bases. CDR1 and CDR2, per the germline V gene (reference sequence), are WNHNN and SYGVQD. Standard classification criteria for type 1 or type 2 diabetes were met by all diabetic patients, and glucose and C-peptide were assessed by WHO-recommended methods. Donors were excluded if they had other autoimmune diseases or infections within the previous four weeks. From each participant, around 10 milliliters of peripheral blood were collected. PBMCs were isolated with LymphoPrep density separation. What the authors observed across the whole study: Highly correlated V and J gene usage patterns were observed for type 2 diabetes and control samples, with an average of around 0.97 between samples. Only a few highly-expanded CD4+ clones (median one) were found in type 2 diabetes patients, and these clones made up a median 3.9% of reads. Study groups were not matched for age and gender, which possibly biased interpretation. Since just a limited number of T2D and control samples were sequenced, some T1D-only HECs might also appear in more T2D or control samples. In both CD4+ and CD8+ T cells, type 2 diabetes repertoires were highly diverse and significantly more diverse than type 1 diabetes repertoires.

The listed sequencing device is Illumina MiSeq. Genomic DNA from sorted T cell subsets was used as template for TCRbeta CDR3 amplification. The TCRbeta CDR3 region was amplified by multiplex PCR using 30 forward and 13 reverse primers. After the PCR products were purified with AMPure XP beads, a second PCR of roughly 26 cycles was run to add indices and adaptors. Before sequencing, the libraries were purified from gel with the QIAquick Gel Extraction Kit. The authors' pipeline ran thus. FLASH was used to merge the paired-end reads, and IgBLAST was used to align the reads to IMGT V, D and J germline references. Reads with less than 70% alignment identity to germline references were removed, leaving over 10 million reads across the study. CDR3 boundaries, reading frame and productivity were assigned according to IMGT definitions. Clones at or above 1% of reads were defined as highly-expanded clones, and diversity was measured by normalized Shannon entropy. Group differences in Shannon entropy were tested with unpaired two-tailed t-tests. TCRdb reprocessing: public reads trimmed at Q25 with fastp, clones called with MiXCR, in-frame beta chains kept. Rows are combined by CDR3 protein, so each entry shows the most common genes and DNA. TCRdb's processing, not the authors', yielded these V and J calls. In this sample the table shows under 300,000 distinct CDR3 sequences, around 47% of which occur a single time. In total, the top ten clones hold approximately 13% of the sample.

The TCR sequence derives from a man between 18 and 35 years old with type 2 diabetes. The chain couples TRBV10-1 to TRBJ2-5, with the D call perhaps TRBD1 or TRBD2, each one matching 5 bases. The specimen was peripheral blood mononuclear cells (PBMCs). The CDR3 here reads CASKSLGGVQETQYF. Here is the DNA: TGCGCCAGCAAAAGTCTTGGGGGAGTGCAAGAGACCCAGTACTTC.